This T cell receptor beta chain appears in the sequencing data of a study of blood T cell repertoires in COVID-19. As for the study in general: Acute and convalescent COVID-19 specimens originated in the United States, Italy and Spain.

V lost 5 bases and J 7 bases, leaving 14 bases between the germline ends. The CDR3 loop spans 13 amino acids. The germline gives CDR1 LNHDA, CDR2 SQIVND (reference sequence). Original methodology: It was from reference gene primer amplification that nucleated cell counts were estimated. Assay: immunoSEQ multiplex PCR; the TCRdb copy retains only in-frame clones and omits some. V, J and clone size are those of that table, while D and trimming were read from the DNA. This sample has over 400,000 clones, with 70% to 90% found just once. V usage is TRBV19 and J usage is TRBJ2-5; D unclear. Sequencing used peripheral blood. The receptor was isolated from a human donor in a cohort sampled during active COVID-19. CDR3 coding DNA: TGTGCCAGTAGTTCTCAAATTTCGGGGACCCAGTACTTC. This sequence encodes CASSSQISGTQYF.